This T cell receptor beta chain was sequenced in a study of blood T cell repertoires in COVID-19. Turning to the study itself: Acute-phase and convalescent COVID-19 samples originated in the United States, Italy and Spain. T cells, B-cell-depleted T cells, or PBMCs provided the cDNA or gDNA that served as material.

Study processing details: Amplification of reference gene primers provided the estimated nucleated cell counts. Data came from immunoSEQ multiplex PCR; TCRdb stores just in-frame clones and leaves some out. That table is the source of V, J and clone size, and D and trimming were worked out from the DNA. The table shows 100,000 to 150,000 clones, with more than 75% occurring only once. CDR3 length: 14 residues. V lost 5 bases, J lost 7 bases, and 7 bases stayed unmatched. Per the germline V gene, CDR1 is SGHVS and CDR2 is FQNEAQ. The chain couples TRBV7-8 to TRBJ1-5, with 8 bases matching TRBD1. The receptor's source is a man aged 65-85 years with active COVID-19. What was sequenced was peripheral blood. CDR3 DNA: TGTGCCAGCAGCGGAACAGGGGGACGCCAGCCCCAGCATTTT. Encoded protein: CASSGTGGRQPQHF. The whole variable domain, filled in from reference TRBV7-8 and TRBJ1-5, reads GAGVSQSPRYKVAKRGQDVALRCDPISGHVSLFWYQQALGQGPEFLTYFQNEAQLDKSGLPSDRFFAERPEGSVSTLKIQRTQQEDSAVYLCASSGTGGRQPQHFGDGTRLSIL.